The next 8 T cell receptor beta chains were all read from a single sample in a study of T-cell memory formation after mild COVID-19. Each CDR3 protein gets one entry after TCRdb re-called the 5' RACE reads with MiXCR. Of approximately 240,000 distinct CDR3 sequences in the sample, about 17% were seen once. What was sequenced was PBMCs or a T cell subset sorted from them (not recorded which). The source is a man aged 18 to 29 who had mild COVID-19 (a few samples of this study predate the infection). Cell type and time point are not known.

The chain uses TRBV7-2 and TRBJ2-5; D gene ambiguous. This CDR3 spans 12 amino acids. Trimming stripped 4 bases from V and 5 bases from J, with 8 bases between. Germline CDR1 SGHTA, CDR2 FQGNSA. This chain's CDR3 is CASSYWTETQYF. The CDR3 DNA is TGTGCCAGCAGCTACTGGACGGAGACCCAGTACTTC. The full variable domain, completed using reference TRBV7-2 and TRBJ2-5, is GAGVSQSPSNKVTEKGKDVELRCDPISGHTALYWYRQSLGQGLEFLIYFQGNSAPDKSGLPSDRFSAERTGGSVSTLTIQRTQQEDSAVYLCASSYWTETQYFGPGTRLLVL.

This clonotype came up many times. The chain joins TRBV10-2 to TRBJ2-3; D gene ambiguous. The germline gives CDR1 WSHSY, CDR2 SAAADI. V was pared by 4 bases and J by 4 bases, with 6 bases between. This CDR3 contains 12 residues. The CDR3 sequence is CASSVRADTQYF. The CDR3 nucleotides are TGCGCCAGCAGTGTCCGGGCAGATACGCAGTATTTT.

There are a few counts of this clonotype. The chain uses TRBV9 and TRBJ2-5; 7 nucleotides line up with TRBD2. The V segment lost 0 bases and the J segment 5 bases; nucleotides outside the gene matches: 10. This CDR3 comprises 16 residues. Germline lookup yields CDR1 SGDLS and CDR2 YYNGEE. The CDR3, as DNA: TGTGCCAGCAGCGTAGCTTTGCAGGGAGGGTATGAGACCCAGTACTTC. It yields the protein CASSVALQGGYETQYF.

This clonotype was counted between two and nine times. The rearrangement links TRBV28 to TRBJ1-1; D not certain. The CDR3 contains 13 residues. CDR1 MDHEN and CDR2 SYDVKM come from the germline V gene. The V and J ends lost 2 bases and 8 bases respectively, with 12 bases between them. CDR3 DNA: TGTGCCAGCAGTTTAGCTGGCACTGGAGAAGCTTTCTTT. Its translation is CASSLAGTGEAFF. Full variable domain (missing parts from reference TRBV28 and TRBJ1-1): DVKVTQSSRYLVKRTGEKVFLECVQDMDHENMFWYRQDPGLGLRLIYFSYDVKMKEKGDIPEGYSVSREKKERFSLILESASTNQTSMYLCASSLAGTGEAFFGQGTRLTVV.

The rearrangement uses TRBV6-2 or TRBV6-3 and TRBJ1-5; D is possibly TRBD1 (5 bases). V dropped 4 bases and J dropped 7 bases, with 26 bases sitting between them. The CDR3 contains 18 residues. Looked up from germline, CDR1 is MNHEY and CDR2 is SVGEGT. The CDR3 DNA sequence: TGTGCCAGCAGTTCCCGCCTTGGGGGGGTGAAAGATGGCCAGCCCCAGCATTTT. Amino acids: CASSSRLGGVKDGQPQHF.

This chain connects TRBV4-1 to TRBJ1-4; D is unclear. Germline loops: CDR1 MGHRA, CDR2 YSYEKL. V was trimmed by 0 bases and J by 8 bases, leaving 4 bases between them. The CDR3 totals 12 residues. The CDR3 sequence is CASSQDEEKLFF. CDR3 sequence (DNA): TGCGCCAGCAGCCAAGATGAGGAAAAACTGTTTTTT.

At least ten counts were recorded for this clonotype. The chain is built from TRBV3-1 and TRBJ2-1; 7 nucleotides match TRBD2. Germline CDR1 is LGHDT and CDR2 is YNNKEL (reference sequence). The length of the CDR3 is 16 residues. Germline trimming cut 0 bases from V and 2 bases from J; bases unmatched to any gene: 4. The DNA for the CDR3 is TGTGCCAGCAGCCAAGAAAGGCTAGCGGCCTACAATGAGCAGTTCTTC. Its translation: CASSQERLAAYNEQFF.

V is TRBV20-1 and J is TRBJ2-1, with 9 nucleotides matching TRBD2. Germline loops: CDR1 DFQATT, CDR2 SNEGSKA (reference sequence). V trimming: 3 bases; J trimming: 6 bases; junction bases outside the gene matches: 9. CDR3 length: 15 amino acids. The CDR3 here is CSARTGASGVNEQFF. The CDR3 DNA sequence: TGCAGTGCTAGGACGGGGGCTAGCGGGGTCAATGAGCAGTTCTTC.